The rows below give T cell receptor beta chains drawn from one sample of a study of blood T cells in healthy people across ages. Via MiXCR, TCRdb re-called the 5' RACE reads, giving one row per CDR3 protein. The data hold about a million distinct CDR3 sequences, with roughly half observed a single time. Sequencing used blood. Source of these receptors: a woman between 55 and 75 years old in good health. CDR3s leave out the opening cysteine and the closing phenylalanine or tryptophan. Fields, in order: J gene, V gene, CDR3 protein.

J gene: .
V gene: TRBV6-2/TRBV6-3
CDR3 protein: ASSPLRGKNIQY

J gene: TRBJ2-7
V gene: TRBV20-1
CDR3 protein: SARDSANQPYEQY

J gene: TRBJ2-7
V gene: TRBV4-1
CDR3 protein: ASSQVTSTPASYEQY

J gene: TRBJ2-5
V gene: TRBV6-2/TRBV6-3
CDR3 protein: ASRKPGGREQY

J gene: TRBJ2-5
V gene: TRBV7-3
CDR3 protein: ASSFFGDREGQETQY

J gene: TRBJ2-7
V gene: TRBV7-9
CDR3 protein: ASSLDPGSYEQY

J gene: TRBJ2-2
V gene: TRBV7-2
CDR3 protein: ASSLLGRGHTGELF

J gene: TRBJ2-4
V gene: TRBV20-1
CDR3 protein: SARKGTGKREQY

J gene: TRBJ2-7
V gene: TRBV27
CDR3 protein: ASSLGPGIGSEQY

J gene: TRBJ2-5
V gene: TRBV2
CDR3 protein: ASRRLAGGTETQY

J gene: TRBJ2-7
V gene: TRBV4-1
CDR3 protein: ASSQEKRFSSYEQY

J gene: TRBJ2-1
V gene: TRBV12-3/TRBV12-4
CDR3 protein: ASSLASGMDYNEQF

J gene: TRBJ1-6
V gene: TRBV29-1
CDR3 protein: SVAGTGSSPLH

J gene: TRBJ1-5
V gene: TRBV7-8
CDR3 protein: ASSPTGPRNQPQH

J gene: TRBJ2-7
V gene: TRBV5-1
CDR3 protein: ASSFQGAPTREQY

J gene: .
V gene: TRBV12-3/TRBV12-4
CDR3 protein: ASSNGALVGQETQY

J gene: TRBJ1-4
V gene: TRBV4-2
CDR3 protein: ASSLRTGQLF

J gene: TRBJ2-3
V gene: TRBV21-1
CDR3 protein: ASSTPGGLAGEGGTSTDTQY

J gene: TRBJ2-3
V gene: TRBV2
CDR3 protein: ASSIAGNTDTQY

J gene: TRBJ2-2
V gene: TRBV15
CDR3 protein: ATSTLGNTGELF

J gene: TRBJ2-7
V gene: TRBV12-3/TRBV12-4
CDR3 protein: ASRPGQGALYEQY

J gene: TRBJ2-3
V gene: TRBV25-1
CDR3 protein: ARLDRGIADTQY

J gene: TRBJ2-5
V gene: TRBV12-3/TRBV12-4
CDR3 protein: ASSFHHGGTQY

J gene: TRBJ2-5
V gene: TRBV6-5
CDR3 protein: ASRRGLLEQY

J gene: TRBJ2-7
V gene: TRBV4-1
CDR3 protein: ASSQTPGLARSYRY

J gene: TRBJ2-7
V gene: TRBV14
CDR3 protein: ASSPLPGYEQY

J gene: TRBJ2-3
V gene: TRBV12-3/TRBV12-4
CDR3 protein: ASCNEAYAQDTQY

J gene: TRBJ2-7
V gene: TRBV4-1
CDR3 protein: ASSQRRTDSYEQY

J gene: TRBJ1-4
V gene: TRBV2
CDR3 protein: ASTRTATNEKLF

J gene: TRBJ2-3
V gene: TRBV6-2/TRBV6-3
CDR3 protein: ASSYSQLADTQY

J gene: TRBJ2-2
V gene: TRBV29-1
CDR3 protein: SVRASGRALSGELF

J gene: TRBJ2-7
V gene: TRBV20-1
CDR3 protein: SARGYWAYEQY

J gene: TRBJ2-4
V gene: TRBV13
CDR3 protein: ATAWRFRGKNIQY

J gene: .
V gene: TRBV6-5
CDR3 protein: ASKGGNYEQY

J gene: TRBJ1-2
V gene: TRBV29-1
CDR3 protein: SVESPQGARSGYT

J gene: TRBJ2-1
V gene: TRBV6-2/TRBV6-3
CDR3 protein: ASSWLAGGVLPYNEQF

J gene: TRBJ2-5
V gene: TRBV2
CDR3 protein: ASTEGLAPETQY

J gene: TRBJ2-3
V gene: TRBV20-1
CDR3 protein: SSFVRSLDTQY

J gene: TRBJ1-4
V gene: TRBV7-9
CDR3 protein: ASSMYRDSNEKLF

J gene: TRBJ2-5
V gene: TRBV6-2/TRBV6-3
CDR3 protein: ASSYGTTGGETQY

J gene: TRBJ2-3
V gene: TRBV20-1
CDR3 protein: SARVPDFTDTQY

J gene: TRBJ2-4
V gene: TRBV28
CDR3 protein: ASSSDRGLENIQY

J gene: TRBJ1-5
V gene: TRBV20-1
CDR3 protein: SASTWDRGGFSNQPQH

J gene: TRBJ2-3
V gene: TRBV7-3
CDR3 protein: ASSSPGTRADTQY

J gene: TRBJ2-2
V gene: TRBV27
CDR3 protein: ASTGGTRYTGELF

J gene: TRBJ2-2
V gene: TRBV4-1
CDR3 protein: ASSQGTTNTGELF

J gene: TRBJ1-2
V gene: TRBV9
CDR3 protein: ASSVGGGSYGYT

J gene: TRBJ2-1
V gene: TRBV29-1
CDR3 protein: SVVHAGPGNEQF

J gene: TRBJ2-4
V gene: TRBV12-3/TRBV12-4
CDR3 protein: ASSPGEAKNIQY

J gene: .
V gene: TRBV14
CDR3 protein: ASSQEAEREYEQY

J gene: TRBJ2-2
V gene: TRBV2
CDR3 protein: ASSGLAGGTGELF

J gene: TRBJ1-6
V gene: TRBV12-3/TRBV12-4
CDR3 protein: ASSPDRGGSPLH

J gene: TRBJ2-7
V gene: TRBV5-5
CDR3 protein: ASEGRGEQY

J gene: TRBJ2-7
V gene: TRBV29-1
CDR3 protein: SVVGGGYEQY

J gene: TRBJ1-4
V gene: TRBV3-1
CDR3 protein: ASSRPGEGEKLF